The 25 T cell receptor beta chains in this list originate from one sample, sequenced in a study of shared clonotypes between healthy human individuals. TCRdb's table, derived via immunoSEQ multiplex PCR, lists solely in-frame clones and lacks some. The sample records 2.5 million or so clones, approximately 90% being singletons. The sequenced sample was naive CD4+ T cells sorted from blood. The sample's subset: CD45RA+ positively selected. These receptors originate from a man between 18 and 35 years old in good health.

The J gene is TRBJ2-5, the V gene TRBV5-6, with 8 bases identical to TRBD2. CDR1 and CDR2 from the germline V gene are SGHDT and YYEEEE. The CDR3 extends over 15 amino acids. V was pared by 5 bases and J by 6 bases, with 12 bases of the junction left unmatched. The CDR3 sequence is CASSFIAGSKQTQYF. Written as DNA, the CDR3 is TGTGCCAGCAGTTTTATAGCGGGGTCTAAGCAGACCCAGTACTTC.

The rearrangement joins TRBV27 to TRBJ2-3, with D hard to call. The length of the CDR3 is 14 residues. The germline V gene encodes CDR1 MNHEY and CDR2 SMNVEV (reference sequence). Trimming removed 3 bases at V and 1 base at J, with 8 bases between. The CDR3 spells CASSLWGGTDTQYF. CDR3 coding DNA: TGTGCCAGCAGTTTGTGGGGTGGCACAGATACGCAGTATTTT.

The V call is TRBV10-3, the J call TRBJ1-2, with D perhaps matching TRBD1 (6 bases). The V end was cut by 3 bases, the J end by 6 bases, with 11 bases between. From germline, CDR1 is ENHRY and CDR2 SYGVKD. This CDR3 spans 13 amino acids. The DNA of the CDR3 is TGTGCCATCAGTGATGGGGGGCGCAATGGCTACACCTTC. Encoded protein: CAISDGGRNGYTF.

The chain carries TRBV6-5 and TRBJ1-3; TRBD1 agrees at 8 bases. The germline gives CDR1 MNHEY, CDR2 SVGAGI. J lost 4 bases, V lost 0 bases, and 5 bases had no gene match. CDR3 size: 16 residues. CDR3 sequence (DNA): TGTGCCAGCAGTTACTCGGACAGGGAGTGGGGAAACACCATATATTTT. It yields the protein CASSYSDREWGNTIYF.

The chain joins TRBV11-3 to TRBJ2-2; 7 nucleotides agree with TRBD1. Trimming took 8 bases from V and 4 from J; bases not matched to a gene: 10. The CDR3 contains 15 residues. Germline V gene lookup returns CDR1 SGHNT and CDR2 YENEEA. DNA for the CDR3: TGTGCCAGCGCAAAGGGGGCGGGTTTCACCGGGGAGCTGTTTTTT. It codes for CASAKGAGFTGELFF.

The J gene is TRBJ1-2, the V gene TRBV5-6; D may be TRBD1 (5 bases). Germline V gene lookup returns CDR1 SGHDT and CDR2 YYEEEE. V lost 4 bases and J lost 2, with 6 bases in between. This CDR3 comprises 12 residues. The CDR3 DNA follows: TGTGCCAGCAGCAGGGACAACTATGGCTACACCTTC. It codes for CASSRDNYGYTF.

The chain carries TRBV6-4 and TRBJ2-7; possible D gene TRBD1, 5 bases. V was shortened by 4 bases and J by 1 base, with 11 bases between the two germline ends. CDR1 and CDR2 from the germline V gene are MRHNA and SNTAGT. CDR3 size: 14 residues. This chain's CDR3 is CASSVRASSYEQYF. The CDR3 nucleotides read TGTGCCAGCAGTGTCAGGGCGTCTTCCTACGAGCAGTACTTC.

The gene calls are TRBV6-1 and TRBJ1-5; 9 positions agree with TRBD1. The V gene end was trimmed by 0 bases and the J gene end by 6 bases; junction bases not matched to a gene: 0. The CDR3 is made up of 14 amino acids. CDR1 and CDR2 from the germline V gene are MNHNS and SASEGT. CDR3 in amino acids: CASSEADRGQPQHF. The CDR3 nucleotides are TGTGCCAGCAGTGAAGCGGACAGGGGTCAGCCCCAGCATTTT.

The rearrangement links TRBV2 to TRBJ1-5, with D possibly being TRBD1 (5 bases). CDR1 and CDR2 from the germline V gene are SNHLY and FYNNEI. The germline V and J ends were trimmed by 7 bases and 4 bases, with 17 bases remaining between them. The CDR3 contains 15 residues. The CDR3 protein is CASTWGFGANQPQHF. The CDR3 region has the DNA TGTGCCAGCACTTGGGGGTTTGGGGCGAATCAGCCCCAGCATTTT.

Note on this clone: Additional DNA sequences in this sample encode the identical CDR3. This sequence joins TRBV5-1 and TRBJ1-2; 7 bases are shared with TRBD1. CDR3 size: 14 residues. CDR1 and CDR2 from the germline V gene are SGHRS and YFSETQ. V lost 0 bases, J lost 5 bases, and 4 bases stayed unmatched. CDR3 residues: CASSLGDRLYGYTF. CDR3 bases: TGCGCCAGCAGCTTGGGGGACAGACTATATGGCTACACCTTC.

J is TRBJ2-7 and V is TRBV28, with 9 bases fitting TRBD2. This CDR3 region has 14 residues. The V gene end was trimmed by 6 bases and the J gene end by 5 bases; junction bases not matched to a gene: 8. Per germline, CDR1 MDHEN and CDR2 SYDVKM. The CDR3 loop is CASREASGDHEQYF. Here the CDR3 DNA reads TGTGCCAGCAGGGAGGCTAGCGGGGACCACGAGCAGTACTTC.

The chain links TRBV10-1 to TRBJ2-2, with D perhaps TRBD2 (6 bases). Germline V gene lookup returns CDR1 WNHNN and CDR2 SYGVQD (reference sequence). V lost 4 bases and J lost 0, with 9 bases in between. The CDR3 covers 15 residues. This CDR3 reads CASSGGGSNTGELFF. The DNA of the CDR3 is TGCGCCAGCAGTGGCGGAGGGTCGAACACCGGGGAGCTGTTTTTT.

The chain joins TRBV9 to TRBJ2-1; the match to TRBD2 covers 10 bases. The trim removed 1 base at V and 9 bases at J, leaving 7 bases unmatched. This CDR3 is 15 amino acids long. From germline, CDR1 is SGDLS and CDR2 YYNGEE. The CDR3 spells CASSVLAGAFSEQFF. CDR3 nucleotide sequence: TGTGCCAGCAGCGTACTAGCGGGAGCCTTCAGTGAGCAGTTCTTC.

This chain uses TRBV27 with TRBJ2-1; 15 nucleotides match TRBD2. Germline V gives CDR1 MNHEY, CDR2 SMNVEV (reference sequence). V was clipped by 0 bases and J by 7 bases; unmatched bases: 10. The CDR3 covers 19 residues. The CDR3, as DNA: TGTGCCAGCAGTTTATCGGGACTAGCGGGGGGAACGTGGAGAAATGAGCAGTTCTTC. Translation: CASSLSGLAGGTWRNEQFF.

The chain couples TRBV7-9 to TRBJ2-6; D uncertain. In germline, CDR1 is SEHNR, CDR2 FQNEAQ (reference sequence). The CDR3 spans 15 residues. Trimming removed 6 bases at V and 4 bases at J, with 13 bases between. Here the CDR3 DNA reads TGTGCCAGCAGTCATACGGACGCAGGGGCCAACGTCCTGACTTTC. Translation: CASSHTDAGANVLTF.

This chain uses TRBV5-1 with TRBJ2-1, with 14 bases lining up with TRBD2. Germline V gene sequence: CDR1 SGHRS, CDR2 YFSETQ. This CDR3 comprises 16 residues. Trimming took 4 bases from V and 8 from J; bases not matched to a gene: 8. DNA for the CDR3: TGCGCCAGCAGCGTCCGGACTAGCGGGGGGCGAGATGAGCAGTTCTTC. The encoded protein is CASSVRTSGGRDEQFF.

This sequence joins TRBV7-2 and TRBJ1-3, with D perhaps TRBD1 (5 bases). The CDR3 covers 16 residues. The V gene's germline CDR1 is SGHTA and CDR2 FQGNSA. V lost 4 bases, J lost 0 bases, and 13 bases lay in between. For the CDR3, the DNA is TGTGCCAGCAGCTCTTTAGGGGTTAACTCTGGAAACACCATATATTTT. Residues: CASSSLGVNSGNTIYF.

V usage is TRBV30 and J usage is TRBJ1-1; TRBD1 aligns across 8 bases. CDR1 and CDR2 (germline): GTSNPN, SVGIG (reference sequence). V gave up 0 bases and J gave up 8 bases; unmatched junction bases: 5. The CDR3 runs to 13 residues. The DNA for the CDR3 is TGTGCCTGGAGTGTACCAGGGGGCGAGGAAGCTTTCTTT. Amino acid sequence: CAWSVPGGEEAFF.

The genes are TRBV19 and TRBJ1-1, with 7 bases lining up with TRBD1. Germline V gene data show CDR1 as LNHDA and CDR2 as SQIVND (reference sequence). The CDR3 runs to 14 residues. Trimming took 5 bases from V and 2 from J; bases not matched to a gene: 5. The CDR3, as DNA: TGTGCCAGTAGTGACAGGGCCCGAAACACTGAAGCTTTCTTT. Translating gives CASSDRARNTEAFF. Complete variable domain (other parts from reference TRBV19 and TRBJ1-1): DGGITQSPKYLFRKEGQNVTLSCEQNLNHDAMYWYRQDPGQGLRLIYYSQIVNDFQKGDIAEGYSVSREKKESFPLTVTSAQKNPTAFYLCASSDRARNTEAFFGQGTRLTVV.

Only one count was recorded for this clone. V and J are TRBV9 and TRBJ2-7; 8 nucleotides align to TRBD2. J lost 5 bases, V lost 0 bases, and 4 bases had no gene match. The CDR3 is made up of 14 amino acids. Germline CDR1 and CDR2: SGDLS and YYNGEE. Written as DNA, the CDR3 is TGTGCCAGCAGCGTAGAGGGTAGCGGGGACGAGCAGTACTTC. Protein: CASSVEGSGDEQYF. The whole variable domain, filled in from reference TRBV9 and TRBJ2-7, reads DSGVTQTPKHLITATGQRVTLRCSPRSGDLSVYWYQQSLDQGLQFLIQYYNGEERAKGNILERFSAQQFPDLHSELNLSSLELGDSALYFCASSVEGSGDEQYFGPGTRLTVT.

CDR3 sequence: CSVARRDTYEQYF. The CDR3 DNA sequence: TGCAGCGTTGCAAGAAGGGATACTTACGAGCAGTACTTC. V is TRBV29-1 and J is TRBJ2-7; no clear D. The germline V and J ends were trimmed by 4 bases and 4 bases, with 14 bases remaining between them. The CDR3 runs to 13 residues. Looked up from germline, CDR1 is SQVTM and CDR2 is ANQGSEA.

This clone was seen once. The V call is TRBV11-3, the J call TRBJ2-3; TRBD1 is a possible D gene (6 bases). The germline gives CDR1 SGHNT, CDR2 YENEEA. V lost 3 bases and J lost 2, with 9 bases in between. The CDR3 length is 14 residues. The CDR3 reads CASSLRDNTDTQYF. The CDR3 nucleotides are TGTGCCAGCAGCTTGAGGGACAACACAGATACGCAGTATTTT.

The chain employs TRBV5-5 and TRBJ2-7; D possibly corresponds to TRBD1 (6 bases). Germline V gene sequence: CDR1 SGHKS, CDR2 YYEKEE (reference sequence). This CDR3 has 15 amino acids. Trimming took off 4 bases at V and 1 base at J, with 15 bases between the two ends. For the CDR3, the DNA is TGTGCCAGCAGCCCCTCACAGGGTAGATCCTACGAGCAGTACTTC. As protein: CASSPSQGRSYEQYF.

About this clone itself: The sample holds other DNA sequences that translate to the same CDR3. V is TRBV5-1 and J is TRBJ2-3; possibly TRBD1 or TRBD2 for D (5 bases each). Germline V gene data show CDR1 as SGHRS and CDR2 as YFSETQ. CDR3 size: 12 residues. V lost 3 bases and J lost 6, with 8 bases in between. DNA for the CDR3: TGCGCCAGCAGCTGGGGGACGGATACGCAGTATTTT. Translated, it gives CASSWGTDTQYF.

This sequence joins TRBV5-5 and TRBJ1-2; 9 bases align to TRBD1. This CDR3 region has 16 residues. Per the germline V gene, CDR1 is SGHKS and CDR2 is YYEKEE (reference sequence). Trimming cost V 4 bases and J 1 base; bases outside gene matches: 8. CDR3 region: CASSPSWTGDNYGYTF. The CDR3 nucleotides read TGTGCCAGCAGCCCATCCTGGACAGGGGATAACTATGGCTACACCTTC.